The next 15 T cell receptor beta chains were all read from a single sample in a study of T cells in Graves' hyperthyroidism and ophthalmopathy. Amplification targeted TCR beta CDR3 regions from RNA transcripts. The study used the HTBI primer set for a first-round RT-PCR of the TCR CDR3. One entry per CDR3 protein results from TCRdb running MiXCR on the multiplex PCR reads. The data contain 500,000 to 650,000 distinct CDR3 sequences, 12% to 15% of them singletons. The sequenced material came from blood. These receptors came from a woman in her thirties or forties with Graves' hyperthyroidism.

The DNA for the CDR3 is TGCAGCGTTGACGGAGACAGCACTGAAGCTTTCTTT. It is translated as CSVDGDSTEAFF. The V and J genes are TRBV29-1 and TRBJ1-1, with D possibly matching TRBD1 (5 bases). Trimming shortened V by 3 bases and J by 4 bases, and 9 bases separated the two germline ends. The CDR3 contains 12 residues. Germline-derived CDR1 and CDR2 are SQVTM and ANQGSEA.

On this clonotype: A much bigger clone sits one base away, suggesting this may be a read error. In DNA, the CDR3 is TGTGTCAGCAGCCGCGGGTCGTCGGAGACCCAGTACTTC. Amino acids: CVSSRGSSETQYF. The V and J genes are TRBV11-2 and TRBJ2-5; a weak D match, TRBD2 (5 bases). This CDR3 is 13 amino acids long. Germline V CDR1 and CDR2: SGHAT, FQNNGV.

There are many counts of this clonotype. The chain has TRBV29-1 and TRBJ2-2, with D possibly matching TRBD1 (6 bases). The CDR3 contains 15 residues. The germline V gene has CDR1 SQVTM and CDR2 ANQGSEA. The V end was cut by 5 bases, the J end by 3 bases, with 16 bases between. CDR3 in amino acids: CSVYQGKGDTGELFF. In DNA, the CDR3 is TGCAGCGTTTACCAGGGGAAAGGGGACACCGGGGAGCTGTTTTTT.

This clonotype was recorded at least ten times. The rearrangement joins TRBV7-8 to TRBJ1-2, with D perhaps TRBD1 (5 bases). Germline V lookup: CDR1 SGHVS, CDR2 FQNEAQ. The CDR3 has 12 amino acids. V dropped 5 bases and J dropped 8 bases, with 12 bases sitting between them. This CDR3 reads CASSVGGWGYTF. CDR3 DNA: TGTGCCAGCAGCGTGGGGGGATGGGGCTACACCTTC.

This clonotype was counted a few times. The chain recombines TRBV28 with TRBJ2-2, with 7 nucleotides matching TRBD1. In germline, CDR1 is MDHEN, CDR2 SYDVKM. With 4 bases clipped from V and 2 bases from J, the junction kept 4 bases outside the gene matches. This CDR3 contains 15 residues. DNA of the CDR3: TGTGCCAGCAGTTCCGGGACAGTTAACACCGGGGAGCTGTTTTTT. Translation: CASSSGTVNTGELFF.

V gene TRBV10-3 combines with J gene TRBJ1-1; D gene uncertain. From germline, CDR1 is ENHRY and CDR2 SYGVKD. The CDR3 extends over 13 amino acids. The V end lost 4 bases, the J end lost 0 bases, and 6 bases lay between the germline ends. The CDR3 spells CAISGLMNTEAFF. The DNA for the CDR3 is TGTGCCATCAGTGGGCTTATGAACACTGAAGCTTTCTTT.

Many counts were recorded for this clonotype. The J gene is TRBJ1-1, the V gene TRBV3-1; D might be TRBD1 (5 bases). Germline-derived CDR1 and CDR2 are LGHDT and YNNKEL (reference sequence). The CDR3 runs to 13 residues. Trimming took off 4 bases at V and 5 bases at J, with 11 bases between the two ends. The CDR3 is CASSPQGLTEAFF. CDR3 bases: TGTGCCAGCAGCCCTCAGGGTTTAACTGAAGCTTTCTTT.

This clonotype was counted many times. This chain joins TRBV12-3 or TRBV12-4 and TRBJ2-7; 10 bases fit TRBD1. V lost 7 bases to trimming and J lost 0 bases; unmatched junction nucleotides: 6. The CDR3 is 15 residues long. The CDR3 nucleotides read TGTGCCAGCAAACCCGGGACAGGGGTCTCCTACGAGCAGTACTTC. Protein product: CASKPGTGVSYEQYF.

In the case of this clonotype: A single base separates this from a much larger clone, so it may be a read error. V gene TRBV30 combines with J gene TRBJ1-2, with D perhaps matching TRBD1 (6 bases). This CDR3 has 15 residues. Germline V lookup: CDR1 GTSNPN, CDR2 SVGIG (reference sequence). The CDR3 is CAWGTLGGPNYGCTF. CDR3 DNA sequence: TGTGCCTGGGGGACACTTGGGGGTCCTAACTATGGCTGCACCTTC.

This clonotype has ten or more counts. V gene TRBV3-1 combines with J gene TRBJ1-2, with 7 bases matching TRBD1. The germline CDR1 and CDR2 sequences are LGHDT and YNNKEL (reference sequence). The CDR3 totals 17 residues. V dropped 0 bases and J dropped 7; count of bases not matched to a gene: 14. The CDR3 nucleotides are TGTGCCAGCAGCCAAGATGCGATGCGACAGGGAGGCGGTGGCTACACCTTC. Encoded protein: CASSQDAMRQGGGGYTF.

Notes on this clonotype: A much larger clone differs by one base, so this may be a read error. This chain's CDR3 is CASSYLPNQNTGAFF. For the CDR3, the DNA is TGTGCCAGCAGTTACCTACCCAATCAGAACACTGGAGCTTTCTTT. The chain recombines TRBV6-2 or TRBV6-3 with TRBJ1-1; D not resolved. Germline CDR1 and CDR2: MNHEY and SVGEGT. The CDR3 runs to 15 residues.

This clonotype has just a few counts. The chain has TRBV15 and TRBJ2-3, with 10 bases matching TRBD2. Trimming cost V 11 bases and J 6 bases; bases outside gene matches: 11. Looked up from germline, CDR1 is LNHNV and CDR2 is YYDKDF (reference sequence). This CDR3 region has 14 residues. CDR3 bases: TGTGCCGCCACTAGCGGGACCGAAACGGATACGCAGTATTTT. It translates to CAATSGTETDTQYF.

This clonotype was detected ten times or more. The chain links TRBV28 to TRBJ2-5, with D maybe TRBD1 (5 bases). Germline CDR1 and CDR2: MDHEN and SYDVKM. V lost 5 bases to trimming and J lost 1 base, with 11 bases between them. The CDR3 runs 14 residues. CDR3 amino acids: CASSMTAPQETQYF. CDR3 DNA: TGTGCCAGCAGTATGACAGCCCCCCAAGAGACCCAGTACTTC.

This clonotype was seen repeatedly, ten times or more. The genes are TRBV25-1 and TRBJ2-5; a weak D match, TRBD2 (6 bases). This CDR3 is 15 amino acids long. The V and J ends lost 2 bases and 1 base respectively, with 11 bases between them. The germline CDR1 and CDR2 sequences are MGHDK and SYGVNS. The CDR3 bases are TGTGCCAGCAGTGAACGGGGACTCTTCCAAGAGACCCAGTACTTC. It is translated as CASSERGLFQETQYF.

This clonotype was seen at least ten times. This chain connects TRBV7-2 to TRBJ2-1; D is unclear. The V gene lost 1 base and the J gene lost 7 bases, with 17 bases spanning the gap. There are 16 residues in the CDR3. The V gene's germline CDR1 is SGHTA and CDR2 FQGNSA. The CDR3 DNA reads TGTGCCAGCAGCTTAGGAGGCCTTATGATGGGTAATGAGCAGTTCTTC. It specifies CASSLGGLMMGNEQFF.